These T cell receptor beta chains were read from a single sample in a study of cytomegalovirus exposure and HLA in healthy donors. Produced via immunoSEQ multiplex PCR; TCRdb's table is partial and in-frame only. The sample gives approximately 120,000 clones, approximately 81% of which show up once; roughly 4.1% is in the top ten. Input material: PBMCs. These receptors originate from a man aged 18-30 years in good health and CMV-seropositive. The CDR3 runs from the conserved cysteine through the conserved F or W. A D gene is named only where the DNA matches it firmly. Only some rows state a clone size, as once, few, many or a class for expanded clones.

>TRBV7-2|15|TRBJ1-5|TRBD1|NA
TGTGCCAGCAGCTTAGACAGGGACAGAAATCAGCCCCAGCATTTT
CASSLDRDRNQPQHF
>TRBV7-9|12|TRBJ2-1|TRBD1|NA
TGTGCCAGCAGCTTCGGACAGGGGAGGGTGTTCTTC
CASSFGQGRVFF
>TRBV25-1|14|TRBJ2-7|TRBD2|NA
TGTGCCAGCAGTCCCCACATTAGCGGGGCGGCGCAGTACTTC
CASSPHISGAAQYF
>TRBV2|13|TRBJ2-7|NA|NA
TGTGCCACCGGTGACGGTCCACTCTACGAGCAGTACTTC
CATGDGPLYEQYF
>TRBV27|14|TRBJ1-6|TRBD1|once
TGTGCCAGCAGTTTTCAGGGGGCAGAATCACCCCTCCACTTT
CASSFQGAESPLHF
>TRBV30|19|TRBJ1-2|TRBD1|NA
TGTGCCTGGAGTTTACTACCGGGACAGGGGTTTTTTTCGCACTATGGCTACACCTTC
CAWSLLPGQGFFSHYGYTF
>TRBV30|13|TRBJ2-2|NA|NA
TGTGCCTGGAGGAGGTTTCTCAGCGGGGAGCTGTTTTTT
CAWRRFLSGELFF
>TRBV10-3|17|TRBJ2-1|TRBD1|NA
TGTGCCATCAGCCCTAGGGGGACAGGGGGTAATGGCAATGAGCAGTTCTTC
CAISPRGTGGNGNEQFF
>TRBV5-1|11|TRBJ2-7|NA|NA
TGCGCCAGCAGCTTAGGGGACGAGCAGTACTTC
CASSLGDEQYF
>TRBV10-3|17|TRBJ2-7|TRBD2|NA
TGTGCCATCGGTGAGTCTCATTCGACTAGCGGTTCCTACGAGCAGTACTTC
CAIGESHSTSGSYEQYF
>TRBV5-6|14|TRBJ2-5|NA|NA
TGTGCCAGCAGGTTCCGGGACACCCAAGAGACCCAGTACTTC
CASRFRDTQETQYF
>TRBV27|18|TRBJ2-7|NA|NA
TGTGCCAGCAGTTTAAGGCCAGGGGGACTCGGTAAGAGCTACGAGCAGTACTTC
CASSLRPGGLGKSYEQYF
>TRBV19|15|TRBJ2-3|TRBD2|NA
TGTGCCAGTAGTATAGCGCTAGCGGGGACAGATACGCAGTATTTT
CASSIALAGTDTQYF
>TRBV2|13|TRBJ1-5|NA|NA
TGTGCCAGCAGAGGACAGACTAATCAGCCCCAGCATTTT
CASRGQTNQPQHF
>TRBV15|15|TRBJ2-7|TRBD1|once
TGTGCCACCAGCAGAGTGTTACAGGGGGGAGACGAGCAGTACTTC
CATSRVLQGGDEQYF
>TRBV27|16|TRBJ1-2|NA|NA
TGTGCCAGCAGTTTATGGGCAGGAACTTCCAACTATGGCTACACCTTC
CASSLWAGTSNYGYTF
>TRBV5-1|16|TRBJ2-7|TRBD2|NA
TGCGCCAGCAGACTAGCGGGACCGGGCTGGCGGGGCGAGCAGTACTTC
CASRLAGPGWRGEQYF
>TRBV18|15|TRBJ2-5|TRBD2|NA
TGTGCCAGCTCACCACTCGCGGGAGCCCAAGAGACCCAGTACTTC
CASSPLAGAQETQYF
>TRBV10-3|12|TRBJ2-7|TRBD1|NA
TGTGCCATCAGTCAGGGGGACTACGAGCAGTACTTC
CAISQGDYEQYF
>TRBV11-3|14|TRBJ2-1|NA|NA
TGTGCCAGCAGCGCTTATCAGGAGGGCAATGAGCAGTTCTTC
CASSAYQEGNEQFF
>TRBV21-1|20|TRBJ2-7|NA|few
TGTGCCAGCAGTTCAAGCAAAAGATTAGGAGGCCGTTCAGTTTCCTACGAGCAGTACTTC
CASSSSKRLGGRSVSYEQYF
>TRBV11-2|15|TRBJ2-5|NA|NA
TGTGCCAGCAGCTTAGGGGTCCAGGAAGGAGAGACCCAGTACTTC
CASSLGVQEGETQYF
>TRBV27|16|TRBJ1-1|NA|NA
TGTGCCAGCAGTCCAATCCCACAGGGCCAGAACACTGAAGCTTTCTTT
CASSPIPQGQNTEAFF
>TRBV10-3|14|TRBJ2-1|TRBD1|few
TGTGCCATCAGGGGACAGGGCGCCTACAATGAGCAGTTCTTC
CAIRGQGAYNEQFF
>TRBV30|13|TRBJ2-6|NA|NA
TGTGCCTGGGACAGCCCTGGGGCCAACGTCCTGACTTTC
CAWDSPGANVLTF
>TRBV11-2|13|TRBJ1-2|NA|NA
TGTGCCAGCAGCTTAGTGGCAGGGTATGGCTACACCTTC
CASSLVAGYGYTF
>TRBV9|16|TRBJ2-7|TRBD2|NA
TGTGCCAGCAGCGTAGCTAGCGGGGGGGCACTCTACGAGCAGTACTTC
CASSVASGGALYEQYF
>TRBV5-6|15|TRBJ2-1|NA|NA
TGTGCCAGCAGCTTTGGGCAGCTGAACCAAAATGAGCAGTTCTTC
CASSFGQLNQNEQFF
>TRBV4-3|14|TRBJ2-1|NA|few
TGCGCCAGCAGCCCACAACCATCGGGGGATGAGCAGTTCTTC
CASSPQPSGDEQFF
>TRBV9|14|TRBJ2-7|TRBD1|NA
TGTGCCAGCAGCGTAACCGGGACAGGTTACGAGCAGTACTTC
CASSVTGTGYEQYF
>TRBV9|13|TRBJ2-7|TRBD1|NA
TGTGCCAGCAGCGTGGGACAGACCTACGAGCAGTACTTC
CASSVGQTYEQYF